This T cell receptor beta chain is from a study of shared clonotypes between healthy human individuals. Note on this clone: Its target is unknown.

The CDR3 sequence is 13 residues long. The V end was cut by 1 base, the J end by 5 bases, with 8 bases between. Germline V gene sequence: CDR1 MGHRA, CDR2 YSYEKL. The test was conducted at deep level. Measured with immunoSEQ multiplex PCR; TCRdb has only the in-frame clones, and not every one. The data contain millions of clones, 85% to 95% of them seen just once; the ten biggest clones take up 1.1%. General study findings and limits: In contrast to clonotypes shared by all four donors, non-shared clonotypes had lower generation probabilities. Between several donors, naive CD4 clonotypes were shared at a level of about 5.3%. Specimens sampled were limited to blood, with tissue repertoires likely differing.

CD45RO negativity and positive selection for CCR7 defined naive CD8 cells, a population that excluded terminally differentiated effector memory CD45RA+ cells. This rearrangement joins TRBV4-1 to TRBJ2-5; D unclear. Input material: naive CD8+ T cells sorted from blood. The receptor was derived from a young man in good health. CDR3 sequence (DNA): TGCGCCAGCAGCCAAGGCTCGGCGGAGACCCAGTACTTC. It translates to CASSQGSAETQYF.